The table lists the clone carrying this TCR beta chain with a few counts. Its cognate antigen is unknown. The CDR3 loop spans 14 amino acids. With V trimmed by 5 bases and J by 2 bases, 5 bases remained unmatched. Germline loops: CDR1 SGHTA, CDR2 FQGNSA. TCRdb re-called the reads through MiXCR, storing one row per CDR3 protein. The table includes some 500,000 distinct CDR3 sequences, 25% to 35% detected once. This sample stems from a study of T cell repertoires in cytomegalovirus infection. Study-wide context: Matching HLA type, along with CMV infection, was indicated by public TCR beta signatures.

Sequenced material: cultured PBMCs, taken from culture after CMV antigen stimulation. This receptor was identified in a human donor in good health (CMV status not recorded). Some clones in this sample may be carry-over from other donors' samples. The chain combines TRBV7-2 with TRBJ1-2, with TRBD1 matching 7 bases. Here the CDR3 DNA reads TGTGCCAGCAGCGATACGACAGGGAACTATGGCTACACCTTC. This sequence encodes CASSDTTGNYGYTF.